These 10 T cell receptor beta chains were all obtained from the same sample, sequenced in a study of T cell responses to AZD1222 COVID-19 vaccine. The method was immunoSEQ multiplex PCR; TCRdb's version includes in-frame clones alone and lacks a portion of them. The sample holds 120,000 or so clones; around 93% are singletons and the top ten take under 10%. The source was peripheral blood, collected on day 0 of AZD1222 vaccination. The receptors come from an adult in good health.

The chain joins TRBV19 to TRBJ1-3; D perhaps matches TRBD1 (6 bases). V lost 7 bases, J lost 0 bases, and 16 bases lay in between. This CDR3 is built from 16 residues. Germline values: CDR1 LNHDA, CDR2 SQIVND (reference sequence). CDR3 sequence reads: CASTTWGRTSGNTIYF. The CDR3 DNA is TGTGCCAGTACCACCTGGGGGCGTACCTCTGGAAACACCATATATTTT.

J is TRBJ2-1 and V is TRBV9; weak D call: TRBD2 (7 bases). Germline V CDR1 and CDR2: SGDLS, YYNGEE. The CDR3 is 13 amino acids. V was trimmed by 3 bases and J by 8 bases, leaving 12 bases between them. CDR3 bases: TGTGCCAGCAGCGAACAAGGGGGGGATGAGCAGTTCTTC. This sequence encodes CASSEQGGDEQFF.

The CDR3 DNA reads as TGTGCCACCAGTGATAGCAATCAGCCCCAGCATTTT. Its translation: CATSDSNQPQHF. The chain uses TRBV24-1 and TRBJ1-5, with no clear D. The germline CDR1 and CDR2 sequences are KGHDR and SFDVKD. V dropped 3 bases and J dropped 1 base, with 0 bases sitting between them. The CDR3 has 12 amino acids.

The rearrangement links TRBV12-3 or TRBV12-4 to TRBJ2-7; D gene uncertain. The CDR3 is made up of 12 amino acids. Trimming pared 6 bases from V and 6 bases from J, leaving 12 bases between. The CDR3 here is CASRAWYGEQYF. In nucleotides, the CDR3 is TGTGCCAGCAGGGCCTGGTACGGCGAGCAGTACTTC.

V is TRBV2 and J is TRBJ2-5; 7 nucleotides agree with TRBD2. Trimming took 7 bases from V and 5 from J; bases not matched to a gene: 10. From germline, CDR1 is SNHLY and CDR2 FYNNEI. The CDR3 length is 14 residues. CDR3 sequence reads: CASIDGLVGETQYF. CDR3 DNA sequence: TGTGCCAGCATTGACGGACTAGTGGGGGAGACCCAGTACTTC.

The rearrangement joins TRBV27 to TRBJ2-6, with D possibly TRBD1 on 5 matching bases. The CDR3 consists of 17 residues. V dropped 5 bases and J dropped 0 bases, with 14 bases sitting between them. Germline loops: CDR1 MNHEY, CDR2 SMNVEV (reference sequence). CDR3 protein: CASSPLDSSSGANVLTF. The CDR3 nucleotides are TGTGCCAGCAGTCCCCTCGACAGCTCCTCTGGGGCCAACGTCCTGACTTTC. Full variable domain (remainder filled in from reference TRBV27 and TRBJ2-6): EAQVTQNPRYLITVTGKKLTVTCSQNMNHEYMSWYRQDPGLGLRQIYYSMNVEVTDKGDVPEGYKVSRKEKRNFPLILESPSPNQTSLYFCASSPLDSSSGANVLTFGAGSRLTVL.

The V and J genes are TRBV7-9 and TRBJ1-1; 10 nucleotides align to TRBD1. This CDR3 has 14 residues. Unmatched junction bases numbered 2, after V lost 3 bases and J lost 4 bases. The germline gives CDR1 SEHNR, CDR2 FQNEAQ (reference sequence). CDR3: CASSLTGGGTEAFF. For the CDR3, the DNA is TGTGCCAGCAGCTTGACAGGGGGCGGCACTGAAGCTTTCTTT.

J is TRBJ2-3 and V is TRBV2; D unresolved. Germline CDR1 SNHLY, CDR2 FYNNEI. V lost 10 bases, J lost 6 bases, and 11 bases lay in between. The CDR3 covers 11 residues. The chain's CDR3 is CATALADTQYF. CDR3 bases: TGTGCCACCGCCCTGGCGGATACGCAGTATTTT.

The chain uses TRBV28 and TRBJ2-7; 7 bases line up with TRBD2. The CDR3 consists of 16 residues. V dropped 6 bases and J dropped 0; count of bases not matched to a gene: 11. CDR1 is MDHEN and CDR2 is SYDVKM in the germline V gene. DNA of the CDR3: TGTGCCAGCAGGGGGGGGGAGCGACGAAGCTCCTACGAGCAGTACTTC. Its protein product is CASRGGERRSSYEQYF.

This chain joins TRBV27 and TRBJ1-2; 10 bases agree with TRBD1. Germline CDR1 reads MNHEY; CDR2 reads SMNVEV (reference sequence). Trimming at V came to 4 bases and at J to 8 bases, leaving 10 bases not matched to a gene. CDR3 size: 15 residues. CDR3 amino acids: CASSSLRDRGWGYTF. CDR3 in DNA: TGTGCCAGCAGTTCGCTGAGGGACAGGGGTTGGGGCTACACCTTC.